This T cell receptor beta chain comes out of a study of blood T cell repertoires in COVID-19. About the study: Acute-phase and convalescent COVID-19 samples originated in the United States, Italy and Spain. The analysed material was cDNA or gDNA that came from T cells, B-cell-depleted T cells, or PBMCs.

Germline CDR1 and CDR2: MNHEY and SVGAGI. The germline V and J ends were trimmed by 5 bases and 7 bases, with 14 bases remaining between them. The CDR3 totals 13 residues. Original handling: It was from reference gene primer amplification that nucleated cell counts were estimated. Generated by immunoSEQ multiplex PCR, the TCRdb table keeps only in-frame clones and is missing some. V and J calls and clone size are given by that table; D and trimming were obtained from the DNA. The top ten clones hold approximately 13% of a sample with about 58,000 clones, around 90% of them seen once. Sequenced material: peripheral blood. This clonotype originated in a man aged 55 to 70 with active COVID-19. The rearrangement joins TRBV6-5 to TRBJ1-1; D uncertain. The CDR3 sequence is CASSPGISNEAFF. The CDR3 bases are TGTGCCAGCAGTCCGGGGATTTCGAATGAAGCTTTCTTT.